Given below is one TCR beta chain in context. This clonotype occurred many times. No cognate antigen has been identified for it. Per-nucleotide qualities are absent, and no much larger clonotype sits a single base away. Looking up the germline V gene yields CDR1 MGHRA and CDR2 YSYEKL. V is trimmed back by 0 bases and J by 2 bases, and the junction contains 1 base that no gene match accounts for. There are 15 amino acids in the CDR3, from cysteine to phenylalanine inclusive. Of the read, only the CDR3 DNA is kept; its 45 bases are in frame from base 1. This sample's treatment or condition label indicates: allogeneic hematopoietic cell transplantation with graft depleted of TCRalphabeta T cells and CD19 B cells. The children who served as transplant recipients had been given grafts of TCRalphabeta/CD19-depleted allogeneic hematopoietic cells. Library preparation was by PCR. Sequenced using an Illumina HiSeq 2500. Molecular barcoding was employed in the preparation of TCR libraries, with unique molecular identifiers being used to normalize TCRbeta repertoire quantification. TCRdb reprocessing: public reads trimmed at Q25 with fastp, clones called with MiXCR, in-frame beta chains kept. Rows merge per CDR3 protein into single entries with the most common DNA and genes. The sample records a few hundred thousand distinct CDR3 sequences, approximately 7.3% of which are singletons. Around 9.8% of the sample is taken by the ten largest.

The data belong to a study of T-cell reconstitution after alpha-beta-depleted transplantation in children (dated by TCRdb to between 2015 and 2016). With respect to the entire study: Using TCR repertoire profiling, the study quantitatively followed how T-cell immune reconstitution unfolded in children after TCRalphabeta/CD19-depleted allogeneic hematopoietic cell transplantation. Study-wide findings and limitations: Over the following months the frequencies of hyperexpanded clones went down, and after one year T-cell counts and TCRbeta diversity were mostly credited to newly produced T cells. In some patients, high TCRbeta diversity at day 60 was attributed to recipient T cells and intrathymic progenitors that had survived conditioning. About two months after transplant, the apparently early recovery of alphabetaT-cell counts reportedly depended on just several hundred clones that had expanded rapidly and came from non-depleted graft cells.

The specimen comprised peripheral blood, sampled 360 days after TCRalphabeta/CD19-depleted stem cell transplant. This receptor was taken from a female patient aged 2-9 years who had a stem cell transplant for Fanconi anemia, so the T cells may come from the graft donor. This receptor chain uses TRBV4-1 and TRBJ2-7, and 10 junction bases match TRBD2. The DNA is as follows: TGCGCCAGCAGCCAAGAGGGACTAGCGCCCTACGAGCAGTACTTC. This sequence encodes CASSQEGLAPYEQYF.